The clone carrying this T cell receptor (beta chain) occurred once. Original analysis: Nucleated cell counts were estimated from reference gene primer amplification. Here immunoSEQ multiplex PCR was the method, and the copy in TCRdb shows in-frame clones only, minus some. The V and J calls and clone size come from that table; D and trimming were worked out from the DNA. The sample contains over 75,000 clones, about three quarters of which appear only once. These data are taken from a study of blood T cell repertoires in COVID-19. Overall study context: The United States, Italy and Spain provided the acute and convalescent COVID-19 samples. Nucleic acid was either cDNA or gDNA, and it came from T cells, B-cell-depleted T cells, or PBMCs.

Trimming shortened V by 6 bases and J by 6 bases, and 15 bases separated the two germline ends. The germline CDR1 and CDR2 sequences are MNHEY and SVGAGI. This CDR3 is 14 amino acids long. This TCR came from a man aged 50 to 59 who had recovered from COVID-19. Sequencing was done on a sample of peripheral blood. The chain recombines TRBV6-5 with TRBJ1-5; tentative D call: TRBD1 (5 bases). The CDR3 is CASSEAGRRQPQHF. The CDR3 DNA reads as TGTGCCAGCAGCGAGGCAGGGCGGCGTCAGCCCCAGCATTTT.